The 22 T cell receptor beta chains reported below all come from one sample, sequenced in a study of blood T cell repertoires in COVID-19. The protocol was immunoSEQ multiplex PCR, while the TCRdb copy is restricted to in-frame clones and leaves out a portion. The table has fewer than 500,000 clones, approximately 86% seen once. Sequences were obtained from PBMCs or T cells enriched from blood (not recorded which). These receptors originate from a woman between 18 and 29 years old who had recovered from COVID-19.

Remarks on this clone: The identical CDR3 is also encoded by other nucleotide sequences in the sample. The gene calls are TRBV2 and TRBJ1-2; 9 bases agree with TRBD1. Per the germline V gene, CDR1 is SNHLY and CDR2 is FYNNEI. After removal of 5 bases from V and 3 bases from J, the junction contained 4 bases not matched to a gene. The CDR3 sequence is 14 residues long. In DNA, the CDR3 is TGTGCCAGCAGTCCTCGGACAGGGGACTATGGCTACACCTTC. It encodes CASSPRTGDYGYTF.

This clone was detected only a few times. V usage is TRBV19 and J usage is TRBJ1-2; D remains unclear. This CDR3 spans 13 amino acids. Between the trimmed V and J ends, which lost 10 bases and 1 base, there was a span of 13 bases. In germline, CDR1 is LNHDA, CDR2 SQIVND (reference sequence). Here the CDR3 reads CATSPDINYGYTF. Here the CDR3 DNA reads TGTGCCACCTCACCCGACATTAACTATGGCTACACCTTC.

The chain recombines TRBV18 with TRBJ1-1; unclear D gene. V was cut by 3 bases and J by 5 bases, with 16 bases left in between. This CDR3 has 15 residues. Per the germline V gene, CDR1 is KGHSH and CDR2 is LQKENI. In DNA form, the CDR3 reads TGTGCCAGCTCACCCACGGGTAACGGAGCGACTGAAGCTTTCTTT. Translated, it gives CASSPTGNGATEAFF.

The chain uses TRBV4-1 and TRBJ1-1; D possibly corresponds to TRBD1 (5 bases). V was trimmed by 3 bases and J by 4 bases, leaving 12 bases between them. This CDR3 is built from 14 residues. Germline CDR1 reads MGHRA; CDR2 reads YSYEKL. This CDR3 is CASSHQGKGTEAFF. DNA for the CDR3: TGCGCCAGCAGCCACCAGGGTAAAGGCACTGAAGCTTTCTTT.

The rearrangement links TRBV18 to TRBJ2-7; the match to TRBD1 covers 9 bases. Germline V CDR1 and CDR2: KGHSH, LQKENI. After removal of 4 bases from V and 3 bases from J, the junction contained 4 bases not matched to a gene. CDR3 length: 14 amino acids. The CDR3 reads CASSRGQGGYEQYF. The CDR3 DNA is TGTGCCAGCTCACGGGGACAGGGTGGCTACGAGCAGTACTTC.

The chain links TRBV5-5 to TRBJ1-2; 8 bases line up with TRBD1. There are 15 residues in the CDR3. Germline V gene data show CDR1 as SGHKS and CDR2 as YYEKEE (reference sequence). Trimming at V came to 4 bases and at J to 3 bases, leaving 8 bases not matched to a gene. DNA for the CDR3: TGTGCCAGCAGCCCAGGACAGGGTTCCTACTATGGCTACACCTTC. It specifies CASSPGQGSYYGYTF.

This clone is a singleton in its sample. This CDR3 reads CAWSVGDYSNQPQHF. Written as DNA, the CDR3 is TGTGCCTGGAGTGTAGGGGACTATAGCAATCAGCCCCAGCATTTT. The genes are TRBV30 and TRBJ1-5; weak D call: TRBD1 (5 bases). The V end was cut by 0 bases, the J end by 0 bases, with 9 bases between. The CDR3 has 15 residues. Germline V CDR1 and CDR2: GTSNPN, SVGIG (reference sequence). Supplemented by reference TRBV30 and TRBJ1-5, the full variable domain reads SQTIHQWPATLVQPVGSPLSLECTVEGTSNPNLYWYRQAAGRGLQLLFYSVGIGQISSEVPQNLSASRPQDRQFILSSKKLLLSDSGFYLCAWSVGDYSNQPQHFGDGTRLSIL.

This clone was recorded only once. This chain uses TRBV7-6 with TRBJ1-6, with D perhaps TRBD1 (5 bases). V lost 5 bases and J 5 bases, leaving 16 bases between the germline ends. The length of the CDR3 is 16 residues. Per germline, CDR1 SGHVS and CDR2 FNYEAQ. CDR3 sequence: CASSRGGVGNNSPLHF. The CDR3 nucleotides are TGTGCCAGCAGCCGGGGGGGGGTCGGCAATAATTCACCCCTCCACTTT.

The CDR3 here is CASSDPVAALYEQYF. The CDR3 DNA is TGTGCCAGCAGTGATCCTGTAGCGGCGCTTTACGAGCAGTACTTC. The J gene is TRBJ2-7, the V gene TRBV2; tentative D call: TRBD2 (6 bases). Germline values: CDR1 SNHLY, CDR2 FYNNEI. V lost 3 bases and J lost 4, with 16 bases in between. The CDR3 consists of 15 residues.

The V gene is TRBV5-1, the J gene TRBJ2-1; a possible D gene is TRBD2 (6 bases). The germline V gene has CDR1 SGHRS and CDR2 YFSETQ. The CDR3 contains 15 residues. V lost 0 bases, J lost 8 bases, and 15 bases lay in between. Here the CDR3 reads CASSLGLGPPDEQFF. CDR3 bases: TGCGCCAGCAGCTTGGGACTAGGGCCTCCCGATGAGCAGTTCTTC. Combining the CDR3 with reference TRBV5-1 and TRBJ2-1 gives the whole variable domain KAGVTQTPRYLIKTRGQQVTLSCSPISGHRSVSWYQQTPGQGLQFLFEYFSETQRNKGNFPGRFSGRQFSNSRSEMNVSTLELGDSALYLCASSLGLGPPDEQFFGPGTRLTVL.

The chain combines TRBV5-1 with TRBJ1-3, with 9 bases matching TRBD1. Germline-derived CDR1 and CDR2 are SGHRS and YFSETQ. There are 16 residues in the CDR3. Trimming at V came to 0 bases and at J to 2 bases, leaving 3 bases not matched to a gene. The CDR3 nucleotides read TGCGCCAGCAGCTTGGGGGACAGGGAGGCTGGAAACACCATATATTTT. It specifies CASSLGDREAGNTIYF.

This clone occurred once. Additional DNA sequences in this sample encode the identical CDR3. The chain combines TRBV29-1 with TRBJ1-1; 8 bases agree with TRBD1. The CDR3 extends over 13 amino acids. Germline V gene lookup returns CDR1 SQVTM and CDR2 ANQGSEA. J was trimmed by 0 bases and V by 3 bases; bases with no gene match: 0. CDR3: CSVDRGLNTEAFF. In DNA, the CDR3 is TGCAGCGTTGACAGGGGGCTGAACACTGAAGCTTTCTTT.

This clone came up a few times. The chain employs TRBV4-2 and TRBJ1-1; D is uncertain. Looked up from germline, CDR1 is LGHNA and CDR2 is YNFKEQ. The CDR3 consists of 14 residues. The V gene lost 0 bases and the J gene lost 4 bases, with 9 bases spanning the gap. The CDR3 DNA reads TGTGCCAGCAGCCAAGACAGGCAGAGCACTGAAGCTTTCTTT. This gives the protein CASSQDRQSTEAFF.

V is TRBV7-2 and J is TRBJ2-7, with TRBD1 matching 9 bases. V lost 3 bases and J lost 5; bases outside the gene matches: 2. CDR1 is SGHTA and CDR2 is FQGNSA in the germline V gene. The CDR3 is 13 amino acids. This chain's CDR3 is CASSFRTGDEQYF. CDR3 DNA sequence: TGTGCCAGCAGCTTCAGGACAGGGGACGAGCAGTACTTC.

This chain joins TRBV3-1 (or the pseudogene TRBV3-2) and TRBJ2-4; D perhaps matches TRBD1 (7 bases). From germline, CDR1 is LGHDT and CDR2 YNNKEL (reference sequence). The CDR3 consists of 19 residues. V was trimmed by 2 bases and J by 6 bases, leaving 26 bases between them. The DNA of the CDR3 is TGTGCCAGCAGCCAAAGTCAGGGGGGTAGGCCCACCAGGGGAAACATTCAGTACTTC. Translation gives CASSQSQGGRPTRGNIQYF.

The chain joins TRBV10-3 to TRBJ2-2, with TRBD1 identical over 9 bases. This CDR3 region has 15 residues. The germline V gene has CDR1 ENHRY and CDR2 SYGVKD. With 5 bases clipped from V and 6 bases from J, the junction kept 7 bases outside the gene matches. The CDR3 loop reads CAISPGQGPSGELFF. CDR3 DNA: TGTGCCATCAGTCCGGGACAGGGTCCATCCGGGGAGCTGTTTTTT.

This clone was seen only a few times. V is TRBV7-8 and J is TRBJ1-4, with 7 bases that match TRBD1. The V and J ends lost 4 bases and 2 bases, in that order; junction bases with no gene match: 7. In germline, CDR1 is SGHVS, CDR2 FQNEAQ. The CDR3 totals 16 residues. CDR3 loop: CASSSETGRTNEKLFF. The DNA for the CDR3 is TGTGCCAGCAGCTCGGAGACAGGGCGTACTAATGAAAAACTGTTTTTT.

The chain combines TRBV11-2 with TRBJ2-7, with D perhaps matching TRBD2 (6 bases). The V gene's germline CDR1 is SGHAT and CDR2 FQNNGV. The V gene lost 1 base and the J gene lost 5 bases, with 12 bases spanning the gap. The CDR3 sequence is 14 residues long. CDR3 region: CASSLGAGLDEQYF. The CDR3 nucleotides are TGTGCCAGCAGCTTAGGGGCGGGACTGGACGAGCAGTACTTC.

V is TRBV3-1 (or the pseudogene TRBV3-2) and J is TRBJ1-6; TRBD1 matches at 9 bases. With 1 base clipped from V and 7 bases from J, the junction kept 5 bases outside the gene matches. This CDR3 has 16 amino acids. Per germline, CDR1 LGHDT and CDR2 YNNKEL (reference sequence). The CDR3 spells CASSQAGTGRNSPLHF. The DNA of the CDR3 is TGTGCCAGCAGCCAAGCGGGGACAGGGAGAAATTCACCCCTCCACTTT.

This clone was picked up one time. The CDR3 here is CASSRRDNNYGYTF. The DNA of the CDR3 is TGTGCCAGCAGCCGCCGGGACAATAACTATGGCTACACCTTC. The V gene is TRBV28, the J gene TRBJ1-2; a weak D match, TRBD1 (6 bases). Germline V lookup: CDR1 MDHEN, CDR2 SYDVKM. Trimming removed 6 bases from V and 1 base from J, with 12 bases in between. This CDR3 spans 14 amino acids.

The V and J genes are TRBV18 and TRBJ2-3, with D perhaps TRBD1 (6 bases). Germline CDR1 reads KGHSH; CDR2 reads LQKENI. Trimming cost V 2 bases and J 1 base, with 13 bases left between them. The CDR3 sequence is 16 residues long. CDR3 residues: CASSPSQDRRTDTQYF. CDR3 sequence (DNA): TGTGCCAGCTCACCATCGCAGGACAGACGCACAGATACGCAGTATTTT. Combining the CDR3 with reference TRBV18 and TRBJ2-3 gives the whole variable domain NAGVMQNPRHLVRRRGQEARLRCSPMKGHSHVYWYRQLPEEGLKFMVYLQKENIIDESGMPKERFSAEFPKEGPSILRIQQVVRGDSAAYFCASSPSQDRRTDTQYFGPGTRLTVL.

CDR3 bases: TGTGCCAGTAAAGCGGGGACAGGGGTAGGGCCCCTCCACTTT. As protein: CASKAGTGVGPLHF. The chain joins TRBV19 to TRBJ1-6; 10 nucleotides line up with TRBD1. The J segment lost 13 bases and the V segment lost 7 bases, leaving 10 bases of the junction unmatched. The CDR3 loop spans 14 amino acids. Germline V gene lookup returns CDR1 LNHDA and CDR2 SQIVND (reference sequence). Supplemented by reference TRBV19 and TRBJ1-6, the full variable domain reads DGGITQSPKYLFRKEGQNVTLSCEQNLNHDAMYWYRQDPGQGLRLIYYSQIVNDFQKGDIAEGYSVSREKKESFPLTVTSAQKNPTAFYLCASKAGTGVGPLHFGNGTRLTVT.